Here is one T cell receptor (beta chain) with its context. Its antigen is undetermined. Participating donors were healthy, HIV-negative adults free of recent acute infections or vaccinations. The CDR3 covers 16 residues. Germline V lookup: CDR1 SGHDT, CDR2 YYEEEE. Trimming removed 0 bases at V and 0 bases at J, with 12 bases between. Some clones are missing from TCRdb's copy, which holds only in-frame ones; the method was immunoSEQ multiplex PCR. In the table there are fewer than 400,000 clones, roughly 70% of which are singletons. This entry comes from a study of shared clonotypes between healthy human individuals. Notes on the study in general: Large sequencing depth failed to make sorted-subset sequencing complete, rarefaction showed.

The chain carries TRBV5-6 and TRBJ1-2, with a weak D call TRBD1 (5 bases). The TCR comes from a young man in good health. The specimen sequenced was memory CD4+ T cells sorted from blood. Stated subset: CD45RA-negative fraction. Here the CDR3 DNA reads TGTGCCAGCAGCTTGGGTCTGACAGTAGCTAACTATGGCTACACCTTC. This gives the protein CASSLGLTVANYGYTF.